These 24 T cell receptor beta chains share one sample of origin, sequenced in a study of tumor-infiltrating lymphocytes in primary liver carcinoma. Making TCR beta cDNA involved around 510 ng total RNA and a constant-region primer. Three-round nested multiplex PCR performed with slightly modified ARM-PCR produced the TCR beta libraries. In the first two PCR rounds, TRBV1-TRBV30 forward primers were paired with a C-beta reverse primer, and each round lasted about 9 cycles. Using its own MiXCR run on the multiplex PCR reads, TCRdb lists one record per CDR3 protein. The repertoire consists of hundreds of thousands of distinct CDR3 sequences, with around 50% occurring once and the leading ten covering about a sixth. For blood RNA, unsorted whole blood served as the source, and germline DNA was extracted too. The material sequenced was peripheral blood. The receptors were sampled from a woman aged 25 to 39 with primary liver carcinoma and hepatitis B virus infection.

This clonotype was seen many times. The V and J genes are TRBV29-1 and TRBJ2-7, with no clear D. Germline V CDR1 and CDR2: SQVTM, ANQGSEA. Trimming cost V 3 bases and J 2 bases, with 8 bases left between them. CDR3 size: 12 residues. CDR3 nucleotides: TGCAGCGTTGAGGATGGAACCTACGAGCAGTACTTC. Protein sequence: CSVEDGTYEQYF.

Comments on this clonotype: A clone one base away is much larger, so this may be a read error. DNA for the CDR3: TGCAGCGTTGGCCCCTCGGGGGGCTATCAGCCCCAGCATTTT. Translation: CSVGPSGGYQPQHF. The chain uses TRBV29-1 and TRBJ1-5; a possible D gene is TRBD1 (6 bases). Deletions cut 4 bases from V and 5 bases from J, with 15 bases between. The CDR3 is made up of 14 amino acids. Germline assignment: CDR1 SQVTM and CDR2 ANQGSEA.

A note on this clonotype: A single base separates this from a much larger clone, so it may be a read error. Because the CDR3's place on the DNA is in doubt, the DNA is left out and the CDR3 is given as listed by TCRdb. The CDR3 sequence: CSVGSGTSGLETRYF. The V and J genes are TRBV29-1 and TRBJ2-5; TRBD2 reflects the table's D call only, with no check against the DNA. The CDR3 sequence runs 15 residues, both termini included. Germline V gives CDR1 SQVTM, CDR2 ANQGSEA.

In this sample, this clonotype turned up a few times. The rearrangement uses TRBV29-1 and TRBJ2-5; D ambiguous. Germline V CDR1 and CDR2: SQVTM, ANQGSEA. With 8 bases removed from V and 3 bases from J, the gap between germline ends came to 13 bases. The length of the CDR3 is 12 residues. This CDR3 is CSSLADEETQYF. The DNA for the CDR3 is TGCAGCTCCTTGGCGGACGAAGAGACCCAGTACTTC. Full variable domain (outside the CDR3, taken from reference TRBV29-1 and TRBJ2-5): SAVISQKPSRDICQRGTSLTIQCQVDSQVTMMFWYRQQPGQSLTLIATANQGSEATYESGFVIDKFPISRPNLTFSTLTVSNMSPEDSSIYLCSSLADEETQYFGPGTRLLVL.

CDR3 in DNA: TGTGCCCGGTGTGTACAGAACACTGAAGCTTTCTTT. Residues: CARCVQNTEAFF. The rearrangement joins TRBV30 to TRBJ1-1; D unresolved. Between the trimmed V and J ends, which lost 8 bases and 1 base, there was a span of 11 bases. This CDR3 spans 12 amino acids. Looked up from germline, CDR1 is GTSNPN and CDR2 is SVGIG (reference sequence).

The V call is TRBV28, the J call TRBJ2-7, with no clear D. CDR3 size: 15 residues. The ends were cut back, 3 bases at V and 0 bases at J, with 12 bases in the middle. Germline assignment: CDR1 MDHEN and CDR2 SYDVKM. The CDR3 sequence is CASSFRITGSYEQYF. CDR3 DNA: TGTGCCAGCAGTTTTCGGATTACTGGCTCCTACGAGCAGTACTTC.

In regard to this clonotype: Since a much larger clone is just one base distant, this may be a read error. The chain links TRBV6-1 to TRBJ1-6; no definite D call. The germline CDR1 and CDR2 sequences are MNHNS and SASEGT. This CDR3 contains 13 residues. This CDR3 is CTITRDRNSPLHF. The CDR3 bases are TGTACCATCACGCGGGATAGGAATTCACCCCTCCACTTT.

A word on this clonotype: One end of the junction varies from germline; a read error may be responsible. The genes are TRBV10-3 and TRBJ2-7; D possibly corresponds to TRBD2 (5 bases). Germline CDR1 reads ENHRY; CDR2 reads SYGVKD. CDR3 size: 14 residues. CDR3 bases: TGTGTCATCAATGAGGGTGGGAGCAGGTACGAGCAGTACTTC. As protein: CVINEGGSRYEQYF.

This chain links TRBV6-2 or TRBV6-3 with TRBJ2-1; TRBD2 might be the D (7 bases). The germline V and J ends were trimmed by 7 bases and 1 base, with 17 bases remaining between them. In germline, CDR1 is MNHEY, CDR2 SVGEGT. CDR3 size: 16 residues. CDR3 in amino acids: CASIHGGGGSYNEQFF. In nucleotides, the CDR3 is TGTGCCAGCATCCACGGAGGGGGGGGGTCCTACAATGAGCAGTTCTTC.

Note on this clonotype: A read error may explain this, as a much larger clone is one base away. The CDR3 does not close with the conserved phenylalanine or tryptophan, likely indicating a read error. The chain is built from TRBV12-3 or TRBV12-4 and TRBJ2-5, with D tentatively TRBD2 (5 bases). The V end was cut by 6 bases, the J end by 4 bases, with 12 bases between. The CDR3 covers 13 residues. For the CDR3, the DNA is TGTGCCAGCAGCTTGAGGGTTGGAGAGACCCAGTACTCC. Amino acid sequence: CASSLRVGETQYS.

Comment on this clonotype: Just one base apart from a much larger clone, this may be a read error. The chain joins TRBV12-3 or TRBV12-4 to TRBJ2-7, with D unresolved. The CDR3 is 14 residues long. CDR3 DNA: TGTGCCTGCAGTTGGAGTAGAGTGTACGACGAGCAGTACTTC. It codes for CACSWSRVYDEQYF.

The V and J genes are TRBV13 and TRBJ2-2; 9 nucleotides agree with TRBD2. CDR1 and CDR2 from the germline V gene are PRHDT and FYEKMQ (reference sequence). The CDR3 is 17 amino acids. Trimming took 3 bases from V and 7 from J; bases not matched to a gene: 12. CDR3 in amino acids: CASSLQLLAGSGGELFF. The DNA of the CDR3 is TGTGCCAGCAGCTTGCAGCTACTAGCGGGTTCCGGCGGGGAGCTGTTTTTT.

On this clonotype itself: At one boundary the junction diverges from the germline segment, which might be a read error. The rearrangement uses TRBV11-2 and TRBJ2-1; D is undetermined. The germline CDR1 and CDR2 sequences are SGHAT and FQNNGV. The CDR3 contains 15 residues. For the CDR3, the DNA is TGTGCCAGCAAAGCTTTACAGAGGTCCTACAATGAGCAGTCCTTC. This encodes CASKALQRSYNEQSF.

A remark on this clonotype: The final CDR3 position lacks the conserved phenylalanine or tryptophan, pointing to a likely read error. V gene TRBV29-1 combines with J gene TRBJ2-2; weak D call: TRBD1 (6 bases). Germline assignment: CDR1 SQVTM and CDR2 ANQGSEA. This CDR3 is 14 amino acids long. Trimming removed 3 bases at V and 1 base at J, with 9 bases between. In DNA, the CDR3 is TGCAGCGTTGATTCAGGGGTGAACACCGGGGAGCTGTTTTCT. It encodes CSVDSGVNTGELFS.

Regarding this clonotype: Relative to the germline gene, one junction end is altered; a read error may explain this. CDR3 sequence (DNA): TGTGCCAGCAGCTTAGTTAGCGGGAGTTTCAATGAGCAGCTCTTC. Translation: CASSLVSGSFNEQLF. This sequence joins TRBV7-8 and TRBJ2-1; 9 nucleotides line up with TRBD2. The CDR3 has 15 amino acids. Germline V lookup: CDR1 SGHVS, CDR2 FQNEAQ.

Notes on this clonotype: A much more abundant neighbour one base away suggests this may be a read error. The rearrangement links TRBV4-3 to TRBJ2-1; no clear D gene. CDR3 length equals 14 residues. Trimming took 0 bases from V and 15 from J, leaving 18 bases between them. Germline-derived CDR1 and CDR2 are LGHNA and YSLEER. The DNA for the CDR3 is TGCGCCAGCAGCCAAGATCGGGTCGGATCCGTCCGGTTCTTC. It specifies CASSQDRVGSVRFF.

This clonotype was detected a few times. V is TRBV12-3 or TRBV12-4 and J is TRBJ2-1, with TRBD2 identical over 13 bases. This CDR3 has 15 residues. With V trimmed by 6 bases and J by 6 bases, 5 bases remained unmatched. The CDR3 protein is CASSERTSGSNEQFF. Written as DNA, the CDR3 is TGTGCCAGCAGCGAGAGGACTAGCGGGAGCAATGAGCAGTTCTTC.

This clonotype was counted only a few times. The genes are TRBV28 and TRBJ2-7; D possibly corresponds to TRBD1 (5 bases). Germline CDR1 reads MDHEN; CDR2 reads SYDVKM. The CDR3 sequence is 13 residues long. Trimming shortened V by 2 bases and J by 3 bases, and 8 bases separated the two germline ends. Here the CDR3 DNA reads TGTGCCAGCAGTTTAGACAGCTACTACGAGCAGTACTTC. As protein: CASSLDSYYEQYF.

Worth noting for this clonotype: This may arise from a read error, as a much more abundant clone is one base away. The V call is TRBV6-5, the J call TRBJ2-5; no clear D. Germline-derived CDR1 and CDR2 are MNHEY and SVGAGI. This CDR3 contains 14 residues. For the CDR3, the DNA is TGTGCCAACAGTTACTCCCCGTCATTGGAGACCCAGTACTTC. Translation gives CANSYSPSLETQYF.

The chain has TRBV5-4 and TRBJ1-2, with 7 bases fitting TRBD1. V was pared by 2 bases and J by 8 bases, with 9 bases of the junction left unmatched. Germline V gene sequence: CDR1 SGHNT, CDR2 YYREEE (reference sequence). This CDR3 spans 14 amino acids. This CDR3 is CASSFTDRELGYTF. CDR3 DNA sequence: TGTGCCAGCAGCTTTACTGACAGGGAATTAGGCTACACCTTC.

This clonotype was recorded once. CDR3 coding DNA: TGTGCCAACATCCCAATGGGGGGCGTAATCAATGAGCAGTTCTTC. It encodes CANIPMGGVINEQFF. The rearrangement uses TRBV6-1 and TRBJ2-1, with D perhaps given as TRBD1 or TRBD2 (6 bases each). Germline assignment: CDR1 MNHNS and CDR2 SASEGT. V gave up 10 bases and J gave up 6 bases, with 22 bases separating them. This CDR3 contains 15 residues.

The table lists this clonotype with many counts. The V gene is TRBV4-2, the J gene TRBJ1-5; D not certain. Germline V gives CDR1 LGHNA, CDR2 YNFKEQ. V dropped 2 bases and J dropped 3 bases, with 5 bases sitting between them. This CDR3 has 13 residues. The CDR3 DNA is TGTGCCAGCAGCCAACAGCCCAATCAGCCCCAGCATTTT. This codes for CASSQQPNQPQHF.

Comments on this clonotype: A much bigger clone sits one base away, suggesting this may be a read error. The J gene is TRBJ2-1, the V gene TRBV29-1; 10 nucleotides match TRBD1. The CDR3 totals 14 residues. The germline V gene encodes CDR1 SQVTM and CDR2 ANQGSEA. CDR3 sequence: CNVEGTGVYNEQFF. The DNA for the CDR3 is TGCAACGTTGAAGGGACAGGGGTCTACAATGAGCAGTTCTTC.

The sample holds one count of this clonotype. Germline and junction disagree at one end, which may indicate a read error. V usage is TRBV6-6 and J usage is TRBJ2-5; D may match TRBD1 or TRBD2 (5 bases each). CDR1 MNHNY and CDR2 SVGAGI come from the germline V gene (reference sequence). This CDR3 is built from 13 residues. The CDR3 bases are TGTGCCAGCAGCCGAACTGGGGGAGAGTCCCAGTACTTC. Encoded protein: CASSRTGGESQYF.